These 11 T cell receptor beta chains originate from one sample sequenced in a study of blood T cell repertoires in COVID-19. Sequencing used immunoSEQ multiplex PCR; TCRdb keeps in-frame clones, though not all of them. Here the sample spans around 230,000 clones, around 90% being singletons. Sequencing was carried out using PBMCs or T cells enriched from blood (not recorded which). The receptors derive from a man aged 18 to 35 with acute COVID-19.

The chain is built from TRBV19 and TRBJ2-7; 7 nucleotides line up with TRBD2. V gave up 3 bases and J gave up 1 base; unmatched junction bases: 3. Germline V gives CDR1 LNHDA, CDR2 SQIVND (reference sequence). The CDR3 sequence is 14 residues long. CDR3 protein: CASSITGGSYEQYF. DNA for the CDR3: TGTGCCAGTAGTATCACGGGGGGATCCTACGAGCAGTACTTC. Looking up the rest from reference TRBV19 and TRBJ2-7 gives the full variable domain: DGGITQSPKYLFRKEGQNVTLSCEQNLNHDAMYWYRQDPGQGLRLIYYSQIVNDFQKGDIAEGYSVSREKKESFPLTVTSAQKNPTAFYLCASSITGGSYEQYFGPGTRLTVT.

This clone came up once. This chain joins TRBV9 and TRBJ1-1, with a weak D call TRBD1 (5 bases). Trimming cost V 4 bases and J 5 bases, with 15 bases left between them. Per the germline V gene, CDR1 is SGDLS and CDR2 is YYNGEE. The CDR3 sequence is 14 residues long. CDR3 in DNA: TGTGCCAGCAGCCCAGAAGCGGGGGGAACTGAAGCTTTCTTT. It is translated as CASSPEAGGTEAFF.

This clone was picked up one time. The gene calls are TRBV20-1 and TRBJ2-1, with 8 bases lining up with TRBD1. The junction had 7 bases not matched to a gene; V was cut back by 3 bases and J by 6 bases. CDR1 is DFQATT and CDR2 is SNEGSKA in the germline V gene (reference sequence). CDR3 length equals 14 residues. CDR3 in DNA: TGCAGTGCTAGTGCAGGGGGCCTGGGCAATGAGCAGTTCTTC. Encoded protein: CSASAGGLGNEQFF.

This clone has a handful of counts. The V gene is TRBV7-9, the J gene TRBJ1-5; the match to TRBD1 covers 12 bases. The CDR3 spans 15 residues. J lost 5 bases, V lost 5 bases, and 4 bases had no gene match. Per the germline V gene, CDR1 is SEHNR and CDR2 is FQNEAQ (reference sequence). CDR3 in amino acids: CASSRGTGGYQPQHF. CDR3 nucleotides: TGTGCCAGCAGCAGAGGGACAGGGGGCTATCAGCCCCAGCATTTT. Drawing the rest from reference TRBV7-9 and TRBJ1-5, the complete variable domain is DTGVSQNPRHKITKRGQNVTFRCDPISEHNRLYWYRQTLGQGPEFLTYFQNEAQLEKSRLLSDRFSAERPKGSFSTLEIQRTEQGDSAMYLCASSRGTGGYQPQHFGDGTRLSIL.

The V and J genes are TRBV7-3 and TRBJ1-1, with a possible D match to TRBD1 (5 bases). The CDR3 contains 13 residues. Germline assignment: CDR1 SGHTA and CDR2 FQGTGA. V lost 5 bases and J 7 bases, leaving 14 bases between the germline ends. The CDR3 DNA is TGTGCCAGCAGCGTCAGTGGGGCGGATGAAGCTTTCTTT. It specifies CASSVSGADEAFF. Full variable domain (missing parts from reference TRBV7-3 and TRBJ1-1): GAGVSQTPSNKVTEKGKYVELRCDPISGHTALYWYRQSLGQGPEFLIYFQGTGAADDSGLPNDRFFAVRPEGSVSTLKIQRTERGDSAVYLCASSVSGADEAFFGQGTRLTVV.

The V gene is TRBV9, the J gene TRBJ2-5; possibly TRBD2 for D (6 bases). Trimming removed 5 bases from V and 3 bases from J, with 8 bases in between. Germline CDR1 is SGDLS and CDR2 is YYNGEE. The CDR3 contains 12 residues. DNA for the CDR3: TGTGCCAGCAGTCCTAGCGAAGAGACCCAGTACTTC. Amino acid sequence: CASSPSEETQYF. The entire variable domain, with the rest obtained from reference TRBV9 and TRBJ2-5, is as follows: DSGVTQTPKHLITATGQRVTLRCSPRSGDLSVYWYQQSLDQGLQFLIQYYNGEERAKGNILERFSAQQFPDLHSELNLSSLELGDSALYFCASSPSEETQYFGPGTRLLVL.

J is TRBJ2-2 and V is TRBV2; 11 bases match TRBD2. Germline V gene data show CDR1 as SNHLY and CDR2 as FYNNEI. The V segment lost 4 bases and the J segment 3 bases; nucleotides outside the gene matches: 10. This CDR3 region has 18 residues. CDR3 protein: CASSGVQLAGDDTGELFF. For the CDR3, the DNA is TGTGCCAGCAGTGGCGTACAACTAGCGGGAGATGACACCGGGGAGCTGTTTTTT.

DNA of the CDR3: TGTGCCAGCAGCTACGGGACTAGCGGGTTGGATGAGCAGTTCTTC. It codes for CASSYGTSGLDEQFF. The rearrangement links TRBV5-6 to TRBJ2-1; 12 bases align to TRBD2. The CDR3 length is 15 residues. Trimming took 3 bases from V and 8 from J; bases not matched to a gene: 6. CDR1 and CDR2 (germline): SGHDT, YYEEEE.

The chain recombines TRBV3-1 (or the pseudogene TRBV3-2) with TRBJ2-3; D gene ambiguous. Germline V gene data show CDR1 as LGHDT and CDR2 as YNNKEL (reference sequence). The CDR3 consists of 15 residues. Between the trimmed V and J ends, which lost 1 base and 0 bases, there was a span of 8 bases. The CDR3 nucleotides are TGTGCCAGCAGCCAAGCTCCCTTAAGCACAGATACGCAGTATTTT. Residues: CASSQAPLSTDTQYF.

This clone was recorded once. The rearrangement links TRBV7-2 to TRBJ2-2; D gene uncertain. V gave up 3 bases and J gave up 4 bases, with 9 bases separating them. This CDR3 is built from 14 residues. In germline, CDR1 is SGHTA, CDR2 FQGNSA. CDR3 protein: CASSFLVLTGELFF. The CDR3 region has the DNA TGTGCCAGCAGCTTTCTCGTCCTCACCGGGGAGCTGTTTTTT.

The chain uses TRBV29-1 and TRBJ1-2, with D possibly being TRBD1 (6 bases). The V and J ends lost 3 bases and 2 bases respectively, with 10 bases between them. The CDR3 is 13 amino acids. The germline V gene has CDR1 SQVTM and CDR2 ANQGSEA. CDR3 in amino acids: CSVDTGPNYGYTF. CDR3 bases: TGCAGCGTTGACACAGGGCCCAACTATGGCTACACCTTC.